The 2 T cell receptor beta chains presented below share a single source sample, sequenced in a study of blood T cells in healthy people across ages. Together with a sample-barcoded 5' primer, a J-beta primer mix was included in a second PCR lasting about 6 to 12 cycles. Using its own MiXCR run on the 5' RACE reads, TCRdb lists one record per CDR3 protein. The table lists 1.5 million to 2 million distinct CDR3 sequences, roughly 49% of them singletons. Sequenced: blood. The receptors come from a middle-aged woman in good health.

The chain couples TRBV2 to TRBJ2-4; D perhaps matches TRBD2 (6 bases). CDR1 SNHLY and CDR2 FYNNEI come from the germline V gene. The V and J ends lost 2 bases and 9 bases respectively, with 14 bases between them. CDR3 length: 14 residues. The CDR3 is CASSENAGTVIQYF. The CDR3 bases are TGTGCCAGCAGTGAAAATGCGGGGACGGTCATTCAGTACTTC.

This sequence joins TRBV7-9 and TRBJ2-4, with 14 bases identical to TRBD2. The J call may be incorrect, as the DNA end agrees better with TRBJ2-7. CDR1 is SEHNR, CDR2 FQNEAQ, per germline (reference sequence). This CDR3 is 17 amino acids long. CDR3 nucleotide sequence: TGTGCCAGCAGCGGACTAGCGGGAGGCCTACCTTCCTACGAGCAGTACTTC. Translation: CASSGLAGGLPSYEQYF.